Shown below are 3 T cell receptor beta chains from a single sample sequenced in a study of T cell repertoires in cytomegalovirus infection. MiXCR, run by TCRdb on the reads, gives a single entry per CDR3 protein. The sample has some 700,000 distinct CDR3 sequences, 35% to 45% seen once. Sequences were obtained from PBMCs. The receptors derive from a human donor in good health (CMV status not recorded). Some clones in this sample may be carry-over from other donors' samples.

Regarding this clonotype: One end of the junction fails to match germline, which may point to a read error. This rearrangement joins TRBV10-3 to TRBJ2-7; 7 positions match TRBD2. The germline V gene encodes CDR1 ENHRY and CDR2 SYGVKD. The CDR3 length is 14 residues. CDR3 DNA: TGTGCCATCAGTGCCAGCGGGAACTCCGACGAGCAGTACTTC. This sequence encodes CAISASGNSDEQYF.

The V call is TRBV12-3 or TRBV12-4, the J call TRBJ1-1, with D hard to call. V lost 8 bases, J lost 1 base, and 11 bases lay in between. This CDR3 has 13 residues. The CDR3 region has the DNA TGTGCCAGCGATTCCCGGACGAACACTGAAGCTTTCTTT. Encoded protein: CASDSRTNTEAFF.

In this sample, this clonotype turned up a few times. This rearrangement joins TRBV20-1 to TRBJ2-2, with TRBD2 as a possible D gene (6 bases). CDR1 and CDR2 from the germline V gene are DFQATT and SNEGSKA (reference sequence). This CDR3 is built from 13 residues. The V and J ends lost 6 bases and 6 bases respectively, with 14 bases between them. The CDR3 DNA follows: TGCAGTGCGGACGCCCCGGGGGCCGGGGAGCTGTTTTTT. This translates into CSADAPGAGELFF.